The 13 T cell receptor beta chains listed next were all sequenced from one sample in a study of cytomegalovirus exposure and HLA in healthy donors. PCR amplification relied on 60 Vbeta primers (plus 13 Jbeta primers). Only in-frame clones appear in the TCRdb table, and some are missing; sequencing was by immunoSEQ multiplex PCR. The table records approximately 110,000 clones, approximately 73% of them present only once. The sequencing sample was made of PBMCs. These receptors were collected from a man between 60 and 75 years old in good health and CMV-seropositive.

The sample holds a few counts of this clone. The chain carries TRBV28 and TRBJ2-2; 8 nucleotides agree with TRBD1. The CDR3 is made up of 15 amino acids. The J segment lost 4 bases and the V segment lost 4 bases, leaving 5 bases of the junction unmatched. Germline V gene sequence: CDR1 MDHEN, CDR2 SYDVKM. CDR3 residues: CASSSSTGATGELFF. The CDR3 nucleotides are TGTGCCAGCAGTTCCTCGACAGGGGCCACCGGGGAGCTGTTTTTT. Full variable domain (outside the CDR3, taken from reference TRBV28 and TRBJ2-2): DVKVTQSSRYLVKRTGEKVFLECVQDMDHENMFWYRQDPGLGLRLIYFSYDVKMKEKGDIPEGYSVSREKKERFSLILESASTNQTSMYLCASSSSTGATGELFFGEGSRLTVL.

Concerning this clone itself: Other DNA sequences in this sample translate to the same CDR3. V and J are TRBV5-1 and TRBJ1-3, with TRBD1 matching 8 bases. The CDR3 extends over 14 amino acids. Germline CDR1 and CDR2: SGHRS and YFSETQ. The ends lost 4 bases at V and 2 bases at J; junction bases unmatched: 2. CDR3 sequence reads: CASSPDRAGNTIYF. In DNA form, the CDR3 reads TGCGCCAGCAGCCCGGACAGGGCTGGAAACACCATATATTTT.

The genes are TRBV5-1 and TRBJ2-1; TRBD2 agrees at 12 bases. After removal of 3 bases from V and 4 bases from J, the junction contained 2 bases not matched to a gene. The CDR3 spans 15 residues. Per germline, CDR1 SGHRS and CDR2 YFSETQ. The CDR3 sequence: CASSSSGGDYNEQFF. CDR3 sequence (DNA): TGCGCCAGCAGCTCTAGCGGGGGGGATTACAATGAGCAGTTCTTC.

The chain carries TRBV5-4 and TRBJ2-2, with TRBD1 matching 9 bases. V gave up 7 bases and J gave up 2 bases; unmatched junction bases: 12. Germline-derived CDR1 and CDR2 are SGHNT and YYREEE (reference sequence). This CDR3 has 17 residues. The DNA for the CDR3 is TGTGCCAGCGCAAAGGGGGACAGGGTGTTTAACACCGGGGAGCTGTTTTTT. This encodes CASAKGDRVFNTGELFF.

As concerns this clone: Other DNA variants within this sample encode the same CDR3. This chain links TRBV15 with TRBJ1-1; tentative D call: TRBD1 (6 bases). Germline values: CDR1 LNHNV, CDR2 YYDKDF (reference sequence). The V and J ends lost 3 bases and 1 base respectively, with 6 bases between them. This CDR3 spans 13 amino acids. The CDR3 DNA sequence: TGTGCCACCAGCAGGGACAGGAACACTGAAGCTTTCTTT. This translates into CATSRDRNTEAFF. The full variable domain, in which reference TRBV15 and TRBJ1-1 provide the parts outside the CDR3, is DAMVIQNPRYQVTQFGKPVTLSCSQTLNHNVMYWYQQKSSQAPKLLFHYYDKDFNNEADTPDNFQSRRPNTSFCFLDIRSPGLGDTAMYLCATSRDRNTEAFFGQGTRLTVV.

The chain couples TRBV18 to TRBJ2-3; 8 bases fit TRBD1. V shed 2 bases and J 7 bases; nucleotides not matched to a gene: 5. CDR1 KGHSH and CDR2 LQKENI come from the germline V gene. The CDR3 runs 14 residues. CDR3 residues: CASSPKTGANTQYF. CDR3 DNA sequence: TGTGCCAGCTCACCAAAGACAGGGGCGAATACGCAGTATTTT. The full variable domain, rest sourced from reference TRBV18 and TRBJ2-3, is NAGVMQNPRHLVRRRGQEARLRCSPMKGHSHVYWYRQLPEEGLKFMVYLQKENIIDESGMPKERFSAEFPKEGPSILRIQQVVRGDSAAYFCASSPKTGANTQYFGPGTRLTVL.

V usage is TRBV19 and J usage is TRBJ2-1, with 10 bases identical to TRBD2. Germline V lookup: CDR1 LNHDA, CDR2 SQIVND (reference sequence). V shed 1 base, J shed 4 bases, and the junction held 7 bases outside the gene matches. CDR3 length equals 17 residues. CDR3 in DNA: TGTGCCAGTAGTATAGCGGGGACTAGCGCAATATACAATGAGCAGTTCTTC. It encodes CASSIAGTSAIYNEQFF.

The chain is built from TRBV6-1 and TRBJ1-2; D may be TRBD1 (5 bases). Deletions cut 1 base from V and 5 bases from J, with 20 bases between. Germline assignment: CDR1 MNHNS and CDR2 SASEGT. The CDR3 has 17 amino acids. CDR3 nucleotide sequence: TGTGCCAGCAGTGAAGGGTCTCAGGGAACGGCTCAATATGGCTACACCTTC. Amino acids: CASSEGSQGTAQYGYTF.

Ten or more counts support this clone. This chain connects TRBV6-5 to TRBJ2-3; 7 bases match TRBD2. Germline values: CDR1 MNHEY, CDR2 SVGAGI. The V and J ends lost 6 bases and 0 bases, in that order; junction bases with no gene match: 6. The CDR3 consists of 15 residues. The chain's CDR3 is CASRESGASTDTQYF. The CDR3 nucleotides are TGTGCCAGCAGAGAAAGCGGGGCTAGCACAGATACGCAGTATTTT.

This clone occurred a few times. The V and J genes are TRBV29-1 and TRBJ2-7, with no clear D. CDR3 length: 11 amino acids. Per germline, CDR1 SQVTM and CDR2 ANQGSEA. Deletions cut 4 bases from V and 2 bases from J, with 6 bases between. The CDR3 protein is CSVGITYEQYF. The CDR3, as DNA: TGCAGCGTTGGTATTACCTACGAGCAGTACTTC.

This clone was counted between two and nine times. This chain uses TRBV7-9 with TRBJ1-1; 8 bases agree with TRBD1. Germline V CDR1 and CDR2: SEHNR, FQNEAQ (reference sequence). The CDR3 totals 14 residues. The V and J ends lost 10 bases and 7 bases, in that order; junction bases with no gene match: 14. The DNA for the CDR3 is TGTGCCACCAGGGGGCGTACTACAGTCAATGAAGCTTTCTTT. This translates into CATRGRTTVNEAFF.

The rearrangement uses TRBV6-5 and TRBJ2-7; 9 bases map to TRBD1. The CDR3 length is 15 residues. Germline CDR1 and CDR2: MNHEY and SVGAGI. With V trimmed by 7 bases and J by 5 bases, 12 bases remained unmatched. Here the CDR3 DNA reads TGTGCCAGCACCAATCCGGGGACAGGGTTCAACGAGCAGTACTTC. Translation gives CASTNPGTGFNEQYF.

Written as DNA, the CDR3 is TGTGCCAGCAGCCCCAGCCGGGCTAACTATGGCTACACCTTC. It specifies CASSPSRANYGYTF. The chain is built from TRBV7-8 and TRBJ1-2; no reliable D call. V was pared by 5 bases and J by 0 bases, with 10 bases between. The CDR3 runs to 14 residues. CDR1 and CDR2 (germline): SGHVS, FQNEAQ.